Below, 30 T cell receptor beta chains from the same sample are listed, as sequenced in a study of T cells after yellow fever vaccination. MiXCR was run by TCRdb on the 5' RACE reads, yielding one entry per CDR3 protein. The sample lists nearly 300,000 distinct CDR3 sequences; around 9.3% were seen once. Source: CD4+ T cells sorted from PBMCs, taken 5 days after the yellow fever booster vaccination. These receptors were obtained from a man aged 18 to 29 who received the YFV17D yellow fever vaccine.

In this sample, this clonotype turned up a few times. The rearrangement joins TRBV7-3 to TRBJ2-1, with D tentatively TRBD1 or TRBD2 (5 bases each). The CDR3 consists of 16 residues. The V gene's germline CDR1 is SGHTA and CDR2 FQGTGA. V was trimmed by 2 bases and J by 0 bases, leaving 11 bases between them. Here the CDR3 reads CASSLSGTVSYNEQFF. The CDR3 nucleotides are TGTGCCAGCAGCTTATCCGGGACCGTCTCCTACAATGAGCAGTTCTTC.

This clonotype was counted only a few times. The CDR3 reads CASSQPPVGGDGYTF. The CDR3 nucleotides are TGTGCCAGCAGCCAGCCCCCCGTCGGGGGGGACGGCTACACCTTC. V is TRBV4-2 and J is TRBJ1-2, with D maybe TRBD1 (5 bases). This CDR3 region has 15 residues. Germline V gene data show CDR1 as LGHNA and CDR2 as YNFKEQ. The V end was cut by 3 bases, the J end by 8 bases, with 19 bases between.

The chain recombines TRBV12-3 or TRBV12-4 with TRBJ1-3; 11 nucleotides align to TRBD1. There are 17 residues in the CDR3. V lost 3 bases, J lost 0 bases, and 4 bases stayed unmatched. DNA for the CDR3: TGTGCCAGCAGTTTCTCCGGGACAGGGGGCTCTGGAAACACCATATATTTT. Its translation: CASSFSGTGGSGNTIYF.

This clonotype was observed a handful of times. This rearrangement joins TRBV11-2 to TRBJ1-4; D is unresolved. Germline CDR1 is SGHAT and CDR2 is FQNNGV. The CDR3 is 16 amino acids. V dropped 5 bases and J dropped 0 bases, with 13 bases sitting between them. CDR3 loop: CASSPLKDATNEKLFF. The CDR3 region has the DNA TGTGCCAGCAGCCCTTTGAAAGATGCAACTAATGAAAAACTGTTTTTT. Based on the CDR3 plus reference TRBV11-2 and TRBJ1-4, the full variable domain is EAGVAQSPRYKIIEKRQSVAFWCNPISGHATLYWYQQILGQGPKLLIQFQNNGVVDDSQLPKDRFSAERLKGVDSTLKIQPAKLEDSAVYLCASSPLKDATNEKLFFGSGTQLSVL.

This clonotype was detected a few times. The chain uses TRBV4-3 and TRBJ2-5; 9 bases are shared with TRBD1. With V trimmed by 3 bases and J by 2 bases, 4 bases remained unmatched. The CDR3 has 15 amino acids. Germline loops: CDR1 LGHNA, CDR2 YSLEER. CDR3: CASSQLGTGQETQYF. CDR3 DNA sequence: TGCGCCAGCAGCCAGCTGGGGACAGGGCAAGAGACCCAGTACTTC.

The chain has TRBV6-2 or TRBV6-3 and TRBJ2-2; TRBD1 agrees at 9 bases. Looked up from germline, CDR1 is MNHEY and CDR2 is SVGEGT. The ends lost 2 bases at V and 2 bases at J; junction bases unmatched: 3. The CDR3 is 16 amino acids. The CDR3 loop is CASSYTGGFNTGELFF. In DNA, the CDR3 is TGTGCCAGCAGTTACACAGGGGGCTTCAACACCGGGGAGCTGTTTTTT.

This clonotype showed up just a few times. The V and J genes are TRBV7-9 and TRBJ2-5, with D possibly TRBD2 on 6 matching bases. CDR3 length equals 16 residues. Germline CDR1 and CDR2: SEHNR and FQNEAQ (reference sequence). V shed 1 base and J shed 5 bases, with 17 bases lying between them. The CDR3 region is CASSLGPGVMLETQYF. Written as DNA, the CDR3 is TGTGCCAGCAGCTTAGGTCCGGGAGTGATGCTGGAGACCCAGTACTTC.

This clonotype was seen more than once but under ten times. The CDR3 sequence is CASSEFSRGAAFF. In DNA, the CDR3 is TGCGCCAGCAGTGAGTTTAGCAGGGGGGCAGCTTTCTTT. J is TRBJ1-1 and V is TRBV10-1, with 7 bases lining up with TRBD1. J lost 10 bases, V lost 1 base, and 6 bases had no gene match. The CDR3 sequence is 13 residues long. Germline values: CDR1 WNHNN, CDR2 SYGVQD (reference sequence).

This clonotype was observed a handful of times. The J gene is TRBJ1-5, the V gene TRBV5-5; no clear D gene. CDR1 SGHKS and CDR2 YYEKEE come from the germline V gene (reference sequence). The CDR3 has 15 amino acids. V was clipped by 4 bases and J by 0 bases, with 11 bases between them. The CDR3 loop reads CASSRLGISNQPQHF. The CDR3 DNA follows: TGTGCCAGCAGCCGACTGGGGATTAGCAATCAGCCCCAGCATTTT.

The rearrangement links TRBV7-2 to TRBJ2-1; the D is unclear. The CDR3 loop spans 14 amino acids. CDR1 is SGHTA and CDR2 is FQGNSA in the germline V gene. The germline V and J ends were trimmed by 2 bases and 6 bases, with 11 bases remaining between them. The CDR3 loop is CASSLQKAANEQFF. CDR3 nucleotides: TGTGCCAGCAGCTTACAGAAGGCGGCCAATGAGCAGTTCTTC.

This clonotype has only a few counts. The V and J genes are TRBV20-1 and TRBJ1-1; TRBD1 aligns across 8 bases. Germline values: CDR1 DFQATT, CDR2 SNEGSKA (reference sequence). The V and J ends lost 0 bases and 4 bases, in that order; junction bases with no gene match: 7. The CDR3 is 15 amino acids. CDR3 sequence reads: CSARDPLQGVTEAFF. The CDR3 DNA reads as TGCAGTGCTAGAGACCCTCTACAGGGGGTCACTGAAGCTTTCTTT.

This clonotype was picked up a small number of times. The J gene is TRBJ1-4, the V gene TRBV7-9; D possibly corresponds to TRBD1 (6 bases). Trimming left V 1 base short and J 8 bases short, with 14 bases between. CDR1 is SEHNR and CDR2 is FQNEAQ in the germline V gene (reference sequence). The CDR3 has 15 residues. CDR3 in amino acids: CASSLVGRGGEKLFF. Written as DNA, the CDR3 is TGTGCCAGCAGCTTAGTCGGCAGGGGCGGAGAAAAACTGTTTTTT.

CDR3 protein: CATRGQTNYGYTF. Written as DNA, the CDR3 is TGTGCCACCCGGGGACAGACTAACTATGGCTACACCTTC. V is TRBV7-2 and J is TRBJ1-2, with 7 bases that match TRBD1. The CDR3 has 13 amino acids. The ends lost 10 bases at V and 0 bases at J; junction bases unmatched: 5. Germline assignment: CDR1 SGHTA and CDR2 FQGNSA. Variable domain in full (rest from reference TRBV7-2 and TRBJ1-2): GAGVSQSPSNKVTEKGKDVELRCDPISGHTALYWYRQSLGQGLEFLIYFQGNSAPDKSGLPSDRFSAERTGGSVSTLTIQRTQQEDSAVYLCATRGQTNYGYTFGSGTRLTVV.

The gene calls are TRBV12-3 or TRBV12-4 and TRBJ1-6, with D tentatively TRBD1 (5 bases). Between the trimmed V and J ends, which lost 7 bases and 10 bases, there was a span of 11 bases. The CDR3 sequence is 12 residues long. The CDR3 reads CASTIGGSPLHF. In DNA, the CDR3 is TGTGCCAGCACCATCGGGGGGTCACCCCTCCACTTT.

This clonotype turned up a few times. The chain's CDR3 is CATSDRRDSAYGTDTQYF. The CDR3 bases are TGTGCCACCAGTGATCGGAGGGACAGTGCGTACGGCACAGATACGCAGTATTTT. The rearrangement joins TRBV24-1 to TRBJ2-3, with D perhaps TRBD1 (7 bases). V was shortened by 3 bases and J by 1 base, with 19 bases between the two germline ends. CDR1 is KGHDR and CDR2 is SFDVKD in the germline V gene. This CDR3 has 18 residues.

This clonotype came up many times. The rearrangement uses TRBV29-1 and TRBJ2-1, with unresolved D. Trimming pared 4 bases from V and 5 bases from J, leaving 12 bases between. Germline V CDR1 and CDR2: SQVTM, ANQGSEA. The CDR3 is made up of 13 amino acids. The CDR3 is CSVAGVRNNEQFF. The CDR3 bases are TGCAGCGTTGCCGGCGTGAGGAACAATGAGCAGTTCTTC.

There are a few counts of this clonotype. This chain connects TRBV7-9 to TRBJ1-2, with a weak D call TRBD1 (5 bases). The CDR3 totals 13 residues. V was pared by 5 bases and J by 8 bases, with 15 bases between. From germline, CDR1 is SEHNR and CDR2 FQNEAQ (reference sequence). The CDR3 nucleotides are TGTGCCAGCAGCGCCGGGGCAGGATACGGCTACACCTTC. Encoded protein: CASSAGAGYGYTF.

This clonotype was found a few times. V gene TRBV5-6 combines with J gene TRBJ2-7, with 7 bases lining up with TRBD2. CDR3 length: 14 amino acids. V was pared by 7 bases and J by 6 bases, with 13 bases of the junction left unmatched. Germline CDR1 reads SGHDT; CDR2 reads YYEEEE. The CDR3 sequence: CASPVGRAKGEQYV. Written as DNA, the CDR3 is TGTGCCAGCCCCGTTGGGAGGGCAAAAGGCGAGCAGTACGTC.

This clonotype showed up just a few times. The gene calls are TRBV5-1 and TRBJ2-4; 7 bases agree with TRBD1. Losses at the gene ends were 0 bases for V and 16 bases for J; bases not matched to a gene: 16. This CDR3 region has 15 residues. Per the germline V gene, CDR1 is SGHRS and CDR2 is YFSETQ. The CDR3 loop is CASSLGPYRQGPAYF. In DNA, the CDR3 is TGCGCCAGCAGCTTGGGGCCCTACCGACAGGGACCAGCTTACTTC.

This clonotype was counted only a few times. The chain combines TRBV15 with TRBJ1-4; D is unclear. V dropped 1 base and J dropped 13 bases, with 19 bases sitting between them. CDR3 size: 15 residues. Germline CDR1 LNHNV, CDR2 YYDKDF (reference sequence). The CDR3 bases are TGTGCCACCAGCAGAGCCTTTAGGACGGTTAGTGGACTGTTTTTT. Protein sequence: CATSRAFRTVSGLFF.

V usage is TRBV5-1 and J usage is TRBJ2-7; D not certain. Trimming stripped 0 bases from V and 2 bases from J, with 12 bases between. CDR1 is SGHRS and CDR2 is YFSETQ in the germline V gene. The CDR3 runs 15 residues. CDR3 nucleotide sequence: TGCGCCAGCAGCTTGGGTTCCGGGCACACCTACGAGCAGTACTTC. This codes for CASSLGSGHTYEQYF. The full variable domain, its missing parts supplied by reference TRBV5-1 and TRBJ2-7, is KAGVTQTPRYLIKTRGQQVTLSCSPISGHRSVSWYQQTPGQGLQFLFEYFSETQRNKGNFPGRFSGRQFSNSRSEMNVSTLELGDSALYLCASSLGSGHTYEQYFGPGTRLTVT.

This clonotype has at least ten counts. This rearrangement joins TRBV5-4 to TRBJ2-1, with 7 bases lining up with TRBD1. With 0 bases clipped from V and 5 bases from J, the junction kept 8 bases outside the gene matches. This CDR3 comprises 16 residues. CDR1 is SGHNT, CDR2 YYREEE, per germline (reference sequence). CDR3 residues: CASSLGQGGVNNEQFF. The CDR3 DNA reads TGTGCCAGCAGCTTGGGACAGGGTGGGGTTAACAATGAGCAGTTCTTC. Full variable domain (outside the CDR3, taken from reference TRBV5-4 and TRBJ2-1): ETGVTQSPTHLIKTRGQQVTLRCSSQSGHNTVSWYQQALGQGPQFIFQYYREEENGRGNFPPRFSGLQFPNYSSELNVNALELDDSALYLCASSLGQGGVNNEQFFGPGTRLTVL.

This clonotype has just a few counts. The CDR3 sequence: CSAPGAIEAFF. CDR3 DNA sequence: TGCAGTGCCCCAGGGGCGATCGAAGCTTTCTTT. The chain combines TRBV20-1 with TRBJ1-1; TRBD1 might be the D (6 bases). Germline V gene data show CDR1 as DFQATT and CDR2 as SNEGSKA (reference sequence). V gave up 6 bases and J gave up 8 bases, with 13 bases separating them. The CDR3 has 11 residues.

This clonotype was recorded a few times. V gene TRBV10-3 combines with J gene TRBJ1-4; 9 bases are a match to TRBD1. The V gene's germline CDR1 is ENHRY and CDR2 SYGVKD. The CDR3 covers 17 residues. After removal of 4 bases from V and 4 bases from J, the junction contained 10 bases not matched to a gene. The CDR3 coding sequence is TGTGCCATCAGTGGGGGACCGGGACAGGGACTTAATGAAAAACTGTTTTTT. Protein sequence: CAISGGPGQGLNEKLFF.

This clonotype was found a few times. J is TRBJ2-7 and V is TRBV20-1, with D hard to call. CDR1 and CDR2 from the germline V gene are DFQATT and SNEGSKA (reference sequence). Trimming pared 4 bases from V and 2 bases from J, leaving 15 bases between. The CDR3 runs to 14 residues. The CDR3 reads CSAIWRTATYEQYF. The DNA for the CDR3 is TGCAGTGCTATTTGGCGAACAGCGACCTACGAGCAGTACTTC.

In this sample, this clonotype turned up a few times. V and J are TRBV7-2 and TRBJ2-1; D may be TRBD1 (6 bases). Trimming removed 5 bases from V and 4 bases from J, with 9 bases in between. The CDR3 is 13 residues long. Germline-derived CDR1 and CDR2 are SGHTA and FQGNSA. CDR3 nucleotides: TGTGCCAGCAGCACGGGACATTACAATGAGCAGTTCTTC. Its protein product is CASSTGHYNEQFF.

This sequence joins TRBV18 and TRBJ2-5; 8 nucleotides agree with TRBD2. V was clipped by 4 bases and J by 4 bases; unmatched bases: 29. Germline loops: CDR1 KGHSH, CDR2 LQKENI. The CDR3 is made up of 22 amino acids. The CDR3 bases are TGTGCCAGCTCACGGGATTCGAGAACGGGGGGGCCTTCCGACTCATTGAGAGAGACCCAGTACTTC. It yields the protein CASSRDSRTGGPSDSLRETQYF. The entire variable domain, with the rest obtained from reference TRBV18 and TRBJ2-5, is as follows: NAGVMQNPRHLVRRRGQEARLRCSPMKGHSHVYWYRQLPEEGLKFMVYLQKENIIDESGMPKERFSAEFPKEGPSILRIQQVVRGDSAAYFCASSRDSRTGGPSDSLRETQYFGPGTRLLVL.

For this clonotype: Compared with germline, one end of the junction differs, possibly owing to a read error. The gene calls are TRBV7-2 and TRBJ1-1; possible D gene TRBD1, 6 bases. There are 15 residues in the CDR3. The germline CDR1 and CDR2 sequences are SGHTA and FQGNSA. CDR3 sequence reads: CACSPGGPEGTEAFF. The DNA for the CDR3 is TGTGCCTGCAGCCCCGGGGGGCCGGAGGGCACTGAAGCTTTCTTT.

V and J are TRBV12-3 or TRBV12-4 and TRBJ1-3; D is unresolved. The V end was cut by 0 bases, the J end by 2 bases, with 5 bases between. CDR3 length: 14 amino acids. CDR3 sequence reads: CASSLAAAGNTIYF. DNA of the CDR3: TGTGCCAGCAGTTTAGCGGCCGCTGGAAACACCATATATTTT.

This clonotype was seen more than once but under ten times. V is TRBV29-1 and J is TRBJ1-3; 8 positions match TRBD1. Trimming at V came to 7 bases and at J to 0 bases, leaving 5 bases not matched to a gene. The germline gives CDR1 SQVTM, CDR2 ANQGSEA. The CDR3 extends over 14 amino acids. The DNA of the CDR3 is TGCAGCGCCGGACAGGGTTCCTCTGGAAACACCATATATTTT. Translating gives CSAGQGSSGNTIYF.